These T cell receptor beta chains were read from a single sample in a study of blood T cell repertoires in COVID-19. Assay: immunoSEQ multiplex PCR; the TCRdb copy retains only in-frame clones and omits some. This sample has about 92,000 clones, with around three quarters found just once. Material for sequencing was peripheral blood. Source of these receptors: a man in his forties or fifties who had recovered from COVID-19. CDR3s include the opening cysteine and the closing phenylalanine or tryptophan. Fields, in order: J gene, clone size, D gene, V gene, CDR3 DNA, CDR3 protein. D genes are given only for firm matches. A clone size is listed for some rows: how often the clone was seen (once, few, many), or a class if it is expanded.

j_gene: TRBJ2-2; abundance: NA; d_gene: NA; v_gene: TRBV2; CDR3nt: TGTGCCAGCAGCCTGGACAGCCGGGGGGAGCTGTTTTTT; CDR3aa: CASSLDSRGELFF
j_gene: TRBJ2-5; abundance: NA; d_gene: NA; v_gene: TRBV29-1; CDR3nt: TGCAGCGTTGGTGGCAGGGGGGTTAAAGAGACCCAGTACTTC; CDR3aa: CSVGGRGVKETQYF
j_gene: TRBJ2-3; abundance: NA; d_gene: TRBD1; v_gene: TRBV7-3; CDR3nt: TGTGCCAGCAGCTTAAGCCCAGGGGGAGATACGCAGTATTTT; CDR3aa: CASSLSPGGDTQYF
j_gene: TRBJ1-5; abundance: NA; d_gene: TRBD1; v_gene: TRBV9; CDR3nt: TGTGCCAGCAGCCCCCTCCTGAGACAGGGAATGAATCAGCCCCAGCATTTT; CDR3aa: CASSPLLRQGMNQPQHF
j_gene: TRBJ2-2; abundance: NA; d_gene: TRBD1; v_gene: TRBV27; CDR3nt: TGTGCCAGCAGTTCGTATACAGGGGGCGCGGTCACCGGGGAGCTGTTTTTT; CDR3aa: CASSSYTGGAVTGELFF
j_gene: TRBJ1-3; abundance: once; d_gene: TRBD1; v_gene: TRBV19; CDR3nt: TGTGCCAGTAGTATCCCCCGGGACAGGGGAGCTGGAAACACCATATATTTT; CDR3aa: CASSIPRDRGAGNTIYF
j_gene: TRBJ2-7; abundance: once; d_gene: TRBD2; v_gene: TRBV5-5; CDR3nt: TGTGCCAGCGACCGGGGGGACTCCAGCTACGAGCAGTACTTC; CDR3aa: CASDRGDSSYEQYF
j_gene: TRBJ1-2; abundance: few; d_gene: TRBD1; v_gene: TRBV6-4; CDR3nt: TGTGCCAGCAGTGACTCCGTGACAGGGTTACGCCCCCCCGGCTATGGCTACACCTTC; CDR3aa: CASSDSVTGLRPPGYGYTF
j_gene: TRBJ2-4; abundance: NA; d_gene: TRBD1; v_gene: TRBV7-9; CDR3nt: TGTGCCAGCAGCTCTGGACAGGTTCAGTACTTC; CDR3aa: CASSSGQVQYF
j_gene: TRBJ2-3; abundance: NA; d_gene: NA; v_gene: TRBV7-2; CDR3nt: TGTGCCAGCAGTTTACTCCCGCTCAGGGGGGCCAATACGCAGTATTTT; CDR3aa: CASSLLPLRGANTQYF
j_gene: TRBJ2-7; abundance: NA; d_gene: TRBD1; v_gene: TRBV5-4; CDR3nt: TGTGCCAGCAGCAACCTCCGGGACAGTACCTACGAGCAGTACTTC; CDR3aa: CASSNLRDSTYEQYF
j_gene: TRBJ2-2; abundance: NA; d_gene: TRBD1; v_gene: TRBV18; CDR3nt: TGTGCCAGCTCACTTAACCAGGGGGCAGAGACCGGGGAGCTGTTTTTT; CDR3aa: CASSLNQGAETGELFF
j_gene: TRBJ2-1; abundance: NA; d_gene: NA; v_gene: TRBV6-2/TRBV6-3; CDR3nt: TGTGCCAGCAGTTACCCCGAGGCGCTAAGCTCCTACAATGAGCAGTTCTTC; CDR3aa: CASSYPEALSSYNEQFF